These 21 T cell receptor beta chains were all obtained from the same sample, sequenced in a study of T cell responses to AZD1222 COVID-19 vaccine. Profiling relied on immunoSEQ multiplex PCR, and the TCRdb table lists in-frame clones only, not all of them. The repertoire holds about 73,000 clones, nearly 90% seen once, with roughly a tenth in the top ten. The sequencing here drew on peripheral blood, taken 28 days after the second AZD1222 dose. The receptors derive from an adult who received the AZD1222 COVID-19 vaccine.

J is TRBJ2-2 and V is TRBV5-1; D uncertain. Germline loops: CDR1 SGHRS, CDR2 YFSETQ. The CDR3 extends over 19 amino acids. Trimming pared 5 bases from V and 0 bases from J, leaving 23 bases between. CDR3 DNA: TGCGCCAGCAGTATCCGGCCCTGGGTGACCCAAGCGAACACCGGGGAGCTGTTTTTT. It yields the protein CASSIRPWVTQANTGELFF.

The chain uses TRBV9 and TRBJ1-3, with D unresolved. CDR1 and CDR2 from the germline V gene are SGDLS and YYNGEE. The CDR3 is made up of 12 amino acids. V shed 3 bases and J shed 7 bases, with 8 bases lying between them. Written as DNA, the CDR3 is TGTGCCAGCAGCGCGGAGATCAACACCATATATTTT. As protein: CASSAEINTIYF.

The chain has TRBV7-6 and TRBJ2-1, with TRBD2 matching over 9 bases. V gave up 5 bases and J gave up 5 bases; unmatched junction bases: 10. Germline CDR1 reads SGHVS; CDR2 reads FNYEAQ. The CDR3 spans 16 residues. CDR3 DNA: TGTGCCAGCAGCCCGGGACTAGCAGCCGCCAACAATGAGCAGTTCTTC. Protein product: CASSPGLAAANNEQFF.

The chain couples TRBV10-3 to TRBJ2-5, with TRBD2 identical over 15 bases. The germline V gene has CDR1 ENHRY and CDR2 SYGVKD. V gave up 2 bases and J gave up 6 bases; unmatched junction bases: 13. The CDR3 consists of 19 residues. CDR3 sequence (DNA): TGTGCCATCAGTGAGGATCCAGGACTAGCGGGAGGGCCTGCGAAGACCCAGTACTTC. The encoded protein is CAISEDPGLAGGPAKTQYF.

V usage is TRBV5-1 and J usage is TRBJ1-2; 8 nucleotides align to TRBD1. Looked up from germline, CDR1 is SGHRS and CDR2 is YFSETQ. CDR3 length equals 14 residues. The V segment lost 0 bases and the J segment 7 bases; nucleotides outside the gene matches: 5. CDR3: CASSLDPGQVGYTF. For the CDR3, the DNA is TGCGCCAGCAGCTTGGATCCGGGACAGGTTGGCTACACCTTC.

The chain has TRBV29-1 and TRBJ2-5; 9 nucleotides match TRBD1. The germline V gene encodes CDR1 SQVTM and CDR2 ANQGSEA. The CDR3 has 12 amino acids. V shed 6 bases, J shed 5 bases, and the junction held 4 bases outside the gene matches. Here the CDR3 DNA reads TGCAGCGTACAGGGGGCGGCGGAGACCCAGTACTTC. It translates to CSVQGAAETQYF.

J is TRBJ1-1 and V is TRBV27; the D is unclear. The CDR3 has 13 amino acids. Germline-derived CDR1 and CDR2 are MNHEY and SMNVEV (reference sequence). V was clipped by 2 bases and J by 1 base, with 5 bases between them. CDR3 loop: CASSLIRNTEAFF. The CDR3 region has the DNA TGTGCCAGCAGTTTAATTCGGAACACTGAAGCTTTCTTT.

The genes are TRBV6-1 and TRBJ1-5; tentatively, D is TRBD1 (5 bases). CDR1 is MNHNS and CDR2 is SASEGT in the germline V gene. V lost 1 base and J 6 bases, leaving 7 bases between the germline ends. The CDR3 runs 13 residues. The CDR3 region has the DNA TGTGCCAGCAGTGAAGGGGGCGGTCAGCCCCAGCATTTT. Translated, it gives CASSEGGGQPQHF.

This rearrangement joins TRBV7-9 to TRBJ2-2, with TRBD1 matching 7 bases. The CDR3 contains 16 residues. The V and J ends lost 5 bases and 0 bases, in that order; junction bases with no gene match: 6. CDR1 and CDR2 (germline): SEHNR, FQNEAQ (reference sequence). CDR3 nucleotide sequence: TGTGCCAGCAGCACCGGGACAGCCGCGAACACCGGGGAGCTGTTTTTT. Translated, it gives CASSTGTAANTGELFF.

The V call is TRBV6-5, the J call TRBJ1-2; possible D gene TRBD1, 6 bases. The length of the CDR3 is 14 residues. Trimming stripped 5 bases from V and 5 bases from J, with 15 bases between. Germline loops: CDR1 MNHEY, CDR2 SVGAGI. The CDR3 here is CASSTTGNGYGYTF. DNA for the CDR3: TGTGCCAGCAGTACAACAGGGAACGGATATGGCTACACCTTC.

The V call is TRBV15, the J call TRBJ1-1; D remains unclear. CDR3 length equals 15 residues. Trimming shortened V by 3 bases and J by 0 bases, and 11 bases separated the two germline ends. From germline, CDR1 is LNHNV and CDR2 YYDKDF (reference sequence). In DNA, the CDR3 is TGTGCCACCAGCAGGCGCCCAACAGTGAACACTGAAGCTTTCTTT. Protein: CATSRRPTVNTEAFF.

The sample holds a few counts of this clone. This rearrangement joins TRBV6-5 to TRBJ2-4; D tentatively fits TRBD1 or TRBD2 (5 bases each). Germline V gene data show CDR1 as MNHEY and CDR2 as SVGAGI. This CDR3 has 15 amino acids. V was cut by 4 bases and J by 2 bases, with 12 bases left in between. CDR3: CASSSLWDPKNIQYF. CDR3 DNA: TGTGCCAGCAGTTCGCTTTGGGACCCCAAAAACATTCAGTACTTC.

The CDR3 coding sequence is TGTGCCAGCAGTTACGCAGGGAAGAGGCTCCAAGAGACCCAGTACTTC. This codes for CASSYAGKRLQETQYF. This chain connects TRBV6-5 to TRBJ2-5, with a possible D match to TRBD1 (5 bases). Trimming took off 2 bases at V and 1 base at J, with 14 bases between the two ends. From germline, CDR1 is MNHEY and CDR2 SVGAGI. The CDR3 extends over 16 amino acids.

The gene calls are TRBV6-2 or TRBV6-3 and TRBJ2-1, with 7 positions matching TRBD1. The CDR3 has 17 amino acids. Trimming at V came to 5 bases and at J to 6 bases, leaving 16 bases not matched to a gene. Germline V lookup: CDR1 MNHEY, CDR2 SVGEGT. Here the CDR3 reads CASSHGRGGGQLNEQFF. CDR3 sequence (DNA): TGTGCCAGCAGTCATGGGCGAGGGGGCGGCCAACTCAATGAGCAGTTCTTC.

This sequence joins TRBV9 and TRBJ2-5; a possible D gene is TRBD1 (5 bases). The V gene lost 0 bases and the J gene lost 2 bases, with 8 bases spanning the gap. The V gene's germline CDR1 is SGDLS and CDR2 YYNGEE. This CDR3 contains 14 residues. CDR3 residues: CASSVGAGQETQYF. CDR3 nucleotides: TGTGCCAGCAGCGTAGGAGCAGGGCAAGAGACCCAGTACTTC.

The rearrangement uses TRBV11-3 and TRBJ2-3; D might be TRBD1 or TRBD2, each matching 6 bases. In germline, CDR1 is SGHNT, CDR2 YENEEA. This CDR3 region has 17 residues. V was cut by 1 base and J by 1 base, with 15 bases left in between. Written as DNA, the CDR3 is TGTGCCAGCAGCTTAGTAGGGGGGAGGCCCGGCACAGATACGCAGTATTTT. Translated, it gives CASSLVGGRPGTDTQYF.

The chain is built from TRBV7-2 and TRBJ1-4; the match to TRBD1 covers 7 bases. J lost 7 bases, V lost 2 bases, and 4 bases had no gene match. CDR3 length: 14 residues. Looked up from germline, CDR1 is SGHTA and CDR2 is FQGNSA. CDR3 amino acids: CASSLLGGLEKLFF. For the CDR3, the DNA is TGTGCCAGCAGCTTATTAGGGGGCCTTGAAAAACTGTTTTTT.

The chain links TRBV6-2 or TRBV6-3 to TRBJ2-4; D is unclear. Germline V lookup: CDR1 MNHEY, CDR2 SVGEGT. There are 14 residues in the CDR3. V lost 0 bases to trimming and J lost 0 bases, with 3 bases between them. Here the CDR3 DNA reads TGTGCCAGCAGTTACTCGTTAGCCAAAAACATTCAGTACTTC. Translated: CASSYSLAKNIQYF.

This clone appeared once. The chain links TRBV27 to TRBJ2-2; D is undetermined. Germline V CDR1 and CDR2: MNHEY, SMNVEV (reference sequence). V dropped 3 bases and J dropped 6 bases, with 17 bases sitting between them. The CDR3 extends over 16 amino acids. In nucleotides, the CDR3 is TGTGCCAGCAGTTTTTTAAACCGAAGATATCCCGGGGAGCTGTTTTTT. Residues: CASSFLNRRYPGELFF.

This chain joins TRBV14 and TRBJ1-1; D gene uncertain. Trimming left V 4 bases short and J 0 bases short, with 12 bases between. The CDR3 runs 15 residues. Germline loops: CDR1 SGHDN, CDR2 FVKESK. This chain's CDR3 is CASSLQKSMNTEAFF. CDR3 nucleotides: TGTGCCAGCAGCCTCCAAAAGAGCATGAACACTGAAGCTTTCTTT.

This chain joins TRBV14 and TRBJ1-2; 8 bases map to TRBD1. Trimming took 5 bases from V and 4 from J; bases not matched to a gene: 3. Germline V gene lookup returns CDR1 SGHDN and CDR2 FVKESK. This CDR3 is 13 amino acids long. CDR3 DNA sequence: TGTGCCAGCAGCTGGACAGGGATCTATGGCTACACCTTC. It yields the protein CASSWTGIYGYTF. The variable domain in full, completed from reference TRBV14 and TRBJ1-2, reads EAGVTQFPSHSVIEKGQTVTLRCDPISGHDNLYWYRRVMGKEIKFLLHFVKESKQDESGMPNNRFLAERTGGTYSTLKVQPAELEDSGVYFCASSWTGIYGYTFGSGTRLTVV.